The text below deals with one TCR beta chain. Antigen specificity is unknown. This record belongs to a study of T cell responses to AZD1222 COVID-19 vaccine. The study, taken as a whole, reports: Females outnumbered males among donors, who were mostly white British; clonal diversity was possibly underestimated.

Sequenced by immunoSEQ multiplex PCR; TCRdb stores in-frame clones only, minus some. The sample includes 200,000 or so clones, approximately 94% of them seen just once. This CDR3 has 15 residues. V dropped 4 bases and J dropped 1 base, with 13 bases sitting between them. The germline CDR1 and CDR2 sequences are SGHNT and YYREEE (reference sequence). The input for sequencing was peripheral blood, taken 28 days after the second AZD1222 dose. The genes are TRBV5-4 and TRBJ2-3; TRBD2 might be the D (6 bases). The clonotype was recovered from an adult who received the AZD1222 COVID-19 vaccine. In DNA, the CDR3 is TGTGCCAGCAGCGGACGCGGGAAGGGCACAGATACGCAGTATTTT. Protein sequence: CASSGRGKGTDTQYF.